A selection of T cell receptor beta chains follows, all from one sample in a study of regulatory T cells in long-lasting Graves disease. TCRdb reprocessed the multiplex PCR reads with MiXCR, giving one entry per CDR3 protein. The sample holds approximately 400,000 distinct CDR3 sequences, 15% to 19% seen once. The sample in question was peripheral blood mononuclear cells (PBMCs), obtained at new diagnosis, from a patient treated with antithyroid drugs. The receptors were gathered from a female donor with Graves disease. Each CDR3 is given with its conserved first and last residue. Each record gives: clone size, V gene, D gene, J gene, CDR3 protein, CDR3 DNA. A D gene is named only where the DNA matches it firmly. Size values are once, few and many counts, or a class for expanded clones, and some rows have none.

many	TRBV27	.	TRBJ1-1	CASSLLVGGMNTEAFF	TGTGCCAGCAGTTTATTAGTCGGGGGCATGAACACTGAAGCTTTCTTT
.	TRBV19	.	TRBJ2-6	CASNTGANVLTF	TGTGCCAGTAACACTGGGGCCAACGTCCTGACTTTC
many	TRBV27	.	TRBJ1-1	CASSLWGFGTEAFF	TGTGCCAGCAGTTTATGGGGCTTTGGAACTGAAGCTTTCTTT
.	TRBV6-9	TRBD2	TRBJ2-7	CASSSQTSGLGDEQYF	TGTGCCAGCAGTTCCCAAACTAGCGGCCTTGGGGACGAGCAGTACTTC
few	TRBV10-2	.	TRBJ2-7	CASSSTRAYEQYF	TGCGCCAGCAGTTCCACGCGCGCCTACGAGCAGTACTTC
many	TRBV20-1	TRBD1	TRBJ1-1	CSATPMDRGNTEAFF	TGCAGTGCTACCCCTATGGACAGGGGGAACACTGAAGCTTTCTTT
many	TRBV2	TRBD1	TRBJ2-1	CASYQGTDSYNEQFF	TGTGCCAGCTACCAAGGGACAGACTCCTACAATGAGCAGTTCTTC
many	TRBV20-1	.	TRBJ2-7	CSAQTRATYEQYF	TGCAGTGCTCAGACAAGGGCCACCTACGAGCAGTACTTC
many	TRBV12-3/TRBV12-4	TRBD2	TRBJ2-1	CASRPGTSLNEQFF	TGTGCCAGCAGGCCCGGGACTAGCCTGAATGAGCAGTTCTTC
.	TRBV12-3/TRBV12-4	.	TRBJ2-3	CASSESRFTQYF	TGTGCCAGCAGCGAATCTCGGTTTACGCAGTATTTT
many	TRBV5-4	.	TRBJ1-2	CASSLQGKSHNYGYTF	TGTGCCAGCAGCTTACAGGGAAAGAGCCATAACTATGGCTACACCTTC
many	TRBV30	.	TRBJ2-7	CAWRPQGHPSYEQYF	TGTGCCTGGAGGCCCCAGGGACACCCCTCCTACGAGCAGTACTTC
.	TRBV7-9	.	TRBJ2-2	CASILAENTGELFF	TGTGCCAGCATTCTAGCAGAGAACACCGGGGAGCTGTTTTTT
many	TRBV28	.	TRBJ2-7	CASSFVPGEIRYEQYF	TGTGCCAGCAGTTTTGTCCCCGGGGAGATCAGGTACGAGCAGTACTTC
many	TRBV30	TRBD2	TRBJ2-1	CAWTRGGRGTNEQFF	TGTGCCTGGACCCGAGGCGGGAGAGGAACCAATGAGCAGTTCTTC
few	TRBV9	.	TRBJ1-5	CASSVDYNSNQPQHF	TGTGCCAGCAGCGTAGACTATAATAGCAATCAGCCCCAGCATTTT
many	TRBV10-3	.	TRBJ2-2	CAIRAGTGELFF	TGTGCCATCCGAGCAGGCACCGGGGAACTGTTTTTT
few	TRBV5-5	.	TRBJ1-5	CASSYIPNQPQHF	TGTGCCAGCAGCTACATACCAAATCAGCCCCAGCATTTT
many	TRBV9	TRBD1	TRBJ1-1	CASTSGQANTEAFF	TGTGCCAGCACATCGGGACAGGCGAACACTGAAGCTTTCTTT
.	TRBV12-3/TRBV12-4	.	TRBJ2-7	CASSYGFYEQYF	TGTGCCAGCAGTTACGGCTTCTACGAGCAGTACTTC
few	TRBV20-1	TRBD1	TRBJ2-1	CSARDTTGVGEQFF	TGCAGTGCTAGAGATACGACAGGGGTAGGTGAGCAGTTCTTC
many	TRBV30	TRBD1	TRBJ1-5	CAWSEGADNQPQHF	TGTGCCTGGAGTGAGGGGGCAGACAATCAGCCCCAGCATTTT
many	TRBV27	.	TRBJ2-1	CASSSRLAGSYNEQFF	TGTGCCAGCAGTTCCCGACTTGCAGGGTCCTACAATGAGCAGTTCTTC
many	TRBV30	.	TRBJ2-7	CAWDSIHEQYF	TGTGCCTGGGACAGTATACACGAGCAGTACTTC
few	TRBV24-1	.	TRBJ1-1	CATSAGGTEAFF	TGTGCCACCAGTGCGGGGGGCACTGAAGCTTTCTTT
.	TRBV2	TRBD2	TRBJ2-1	CASSFGVAGGGNEQFF	TGTGCCAGCAGTTTCGGCGTAGCGGGGGGGGGCAATGAGCAGTTCTTC
.	TRBV7-2	TRBD2	TRBJ2-1	CASSLASGGANGQFF	TGTGCCAGCAGCTTAGCGAGCGGGGGGGCCAATGGGCAGTTCTTC
many	TRBV7-9	.	TRBJ1-1	CASVAQGYNTEAFF	TGTGCCAGCGTCGCGCAGGGATACAACACTGAAGCTTTCTTT
many	TRBV5-1	TRBD1	TRBJ2-2	CASSPGTGPGTSNTGELFF	TGCGCCAGCAGTCCCGGGACAGGGCCCGGGACTTCTAACACCGGGGAGCTGTTTTTT
many	TRBV7-6	.	TRBJ2-7	CASSSAVRGARSEQYF	TGTGCCAGCAGCTCAGCGGTTCGGGGGGCGCGGTCCGAGCAGTACTTC
.	TRBV27	.	TRBJ2-1	CASSLVRENYNEQFF	TGTGCCAGCAGTTTGGTAAGGGAAAACTACAATGAGCAGTTCTTC
many	TRBV12-3/TRBV12-4	TRBD1	TRBJ1-1	CASIEQTGGGHEAFF	TGTGCCAGCATCGAACAGACAGGGGGCGGACATGAAGCTTTCTTT
many	TRBV11-2	.	TRBJ2-7	CASSLQLDGRKYF	TGTGCCAGCAGCTTACAACTCGATGGAAGAAAGTACTTC
many	TRBV7-3	.	TRBJ2-3	CASSFQGGFTDTQYF	TGTGCCAGCAGCTTTCAGGGGGGATTCACAGATACGCAGTATTTT
few	TRBV7-3	.	TRBJ2-3	CASSPTGIDTQYF	TGTGCCAGCAGCCCGACAGGCATCGATACGCAGTATTTT
few	TRBV7-6	.	TRBJ1-5	CASSQDGGQPQHF	TGTGCCAGCAGCCAGGACGGGGGTCAGCCCCAGCATTTT
.	TRBV5-1	TRBD1	TRBJ1-2	CASSRTGTGNYGYTF	TGTGCCAGCAGCCGAACCGGGACAGGCAACTATGGCTACACCTTC